This T cell receptor beta chain emerged from a study of Graves' ophthalmopathy and Graves' hyperthyroidism. This clonotype occurred many times. Amplification from RNA transcripts yielded the TCR beta CDR3 regions. First-round RT-PCR used HTBI primers; second-round multiplex PCR followed. Using its own MiXCR run on the multiplex PCR reads, TCRdb lists one record per CDR3 protein. The data hold about 380,000 distinct CDR3 sequences, with less than 20% observed a single time. The CDR3 totals 15 residues. Trimming removed 6 bases from V and 7 bases from J, with 19 bases in between. Germline CDR1 WSHSY, CDR2 SAAADI.

This receptor was obtained from a woman aged 18-35 years with stable Graves' hyperthyroidism. This chain joins TRBV10-2 and TRBJ2-4; TRBD1 or TRBD2 may be the D gene (5 bases each). The sample taken for sequencing was peripheral blood. The CDR3 spells CASSARDRMNNIQYF. CDR3 nucleotides: TGCGCCAGCAGCGCACGGGACCGCATGAACAACATTCAGTACTTC.